The present entry profiles one T cell receptor beta chain with its context. Its specificity is unknown. This entry belongs to a study of OX40 agonist ivuxolimab in advanced cancers. Regarding the study as a whole: Certain nonresponding patients likewise had low normalized T-cell clonal expansion.

Some clones are missing from TCRdb's copy, which holds only in-frame ones; the method was immunoSEQ multiplex PCR. The table includes about 100,000 clones, around 93% detected once. Trimming took off 0 bases at V and 0 bases at J, with 15 bases between the two ends. CDR3 length equals 17 residues. Germline V gene data show CDR1 as PRHDT and CDR2 as FYEKMQ (reference sequence). The V gene is TRBV13, the J gene TRBJ2-7; either TRBD1 or TRBD2 may fit D (6 bases each). Sequencing used CD4+ or CD8+ T cells sorted from blood, obtained in a trial of the OX40 agonist ivuxolimab. The TCR was taken from an adult with an advanced solid tumor such as melanoma, head and neck, liver or kidney cancer. The CDR3 nucleotides read TGTGCCAGCAGCTTAGGCCAGGGGCGGAGGGACTCCTACGAGCAGTACTTC. Translation gives CASSLGQGRRDSYEQYF.